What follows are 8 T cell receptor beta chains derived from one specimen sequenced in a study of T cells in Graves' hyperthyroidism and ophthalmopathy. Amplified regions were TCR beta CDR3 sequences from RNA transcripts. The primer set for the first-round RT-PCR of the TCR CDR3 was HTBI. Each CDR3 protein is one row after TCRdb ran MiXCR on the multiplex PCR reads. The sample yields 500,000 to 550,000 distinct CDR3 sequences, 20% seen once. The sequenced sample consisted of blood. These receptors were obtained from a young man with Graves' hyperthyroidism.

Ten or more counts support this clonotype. The CDR3 nucleotides read TGTGCCAGCAGCGCCAGACCCTACGAGCAGTACTTC. Translated, it gives CASSARPYEQYF. V usage is TRBV28 and J usage is TRBJ2-7; D not resolved. The CDR3 is 12 residues long. V lost 6 bases and J lost 2, with 8 bases in between. CDR1 and CDR2 from the germline V gene are MDHEN and SYDVKM. The complete variable domain, with remaining parts taken from reference TRBV28 and TRBJ2-7, reads DVKVTQSSRYLVKRTGEKVFLECVQDMDHENMFWYRQDPGLGLRLIYFSYDVKMKEKGDIPEGYSVSREKKERFSLILESASTNQTSMYLCASSARPYEQYFGPGTRLTVT.

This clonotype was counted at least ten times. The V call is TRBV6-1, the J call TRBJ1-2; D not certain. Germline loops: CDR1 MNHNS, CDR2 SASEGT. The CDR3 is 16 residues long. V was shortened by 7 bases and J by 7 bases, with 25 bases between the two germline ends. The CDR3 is CASITPPVQKAIGYTF. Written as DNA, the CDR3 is TGTGCCAGCATAACCCCCCCCGTGCAGAAAGCGATTGGCTACACCTTC.

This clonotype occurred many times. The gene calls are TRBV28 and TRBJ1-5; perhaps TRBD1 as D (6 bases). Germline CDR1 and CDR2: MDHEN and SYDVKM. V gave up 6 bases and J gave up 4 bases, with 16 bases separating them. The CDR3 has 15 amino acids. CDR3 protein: CASSRGAGVNQPQHF. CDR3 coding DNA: TGTGCCAGCAGCCGCGGGGCAGGGGTGAATCAGCCCCAGCATTTT.

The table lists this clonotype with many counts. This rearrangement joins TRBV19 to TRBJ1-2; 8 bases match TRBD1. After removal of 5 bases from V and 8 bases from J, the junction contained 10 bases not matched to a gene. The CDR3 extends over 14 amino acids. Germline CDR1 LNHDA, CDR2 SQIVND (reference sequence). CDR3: CASSSGTGRIGYTF. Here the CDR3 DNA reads TGTGCCAGTAGTTCCGGGACAGGAAGGATCGGCTACACCTTC.

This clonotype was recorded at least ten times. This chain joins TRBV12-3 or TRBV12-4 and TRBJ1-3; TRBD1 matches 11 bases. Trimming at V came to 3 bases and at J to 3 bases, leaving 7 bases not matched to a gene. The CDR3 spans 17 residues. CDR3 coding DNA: TGTGCCAGCAGTTTCACCGGGACAGGGGGATTTGGAAACACCATATATTTT. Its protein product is CASSFTGTGGFGNTIYF.

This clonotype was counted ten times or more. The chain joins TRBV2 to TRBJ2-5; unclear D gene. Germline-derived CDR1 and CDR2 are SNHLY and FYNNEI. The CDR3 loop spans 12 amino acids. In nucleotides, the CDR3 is TGTGCTCTACAGATAAGTCAAGAGACCCAGTACTTC. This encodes CALQISQETQYF.

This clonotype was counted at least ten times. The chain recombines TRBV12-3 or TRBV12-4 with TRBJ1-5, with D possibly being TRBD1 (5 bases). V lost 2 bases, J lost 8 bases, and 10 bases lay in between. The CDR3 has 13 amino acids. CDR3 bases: TGTGCCAGCAGTTTAAGGCTGGGGGAGCCCCAGCATTTT. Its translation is CASSLRLGEPQHF.

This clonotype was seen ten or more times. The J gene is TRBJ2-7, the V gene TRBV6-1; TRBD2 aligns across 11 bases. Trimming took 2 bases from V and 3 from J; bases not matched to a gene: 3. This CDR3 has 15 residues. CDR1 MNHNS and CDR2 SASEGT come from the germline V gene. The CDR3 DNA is TGTGCCAGCAGTGAAAGGGGGACTAGCGGCTACGAGCAGTACTTC. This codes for CASSERGTSGYEQYF.